The clone carrying this TCR beta chain was detected a few times. Antigen: not known. Losses at the gene ends were 5 bases for V and 7 bases for J; bases not matched to a gene: 4. The germline V gene encodes CDR1 SGHTA and CDR2 FQGNSA. The CDR3 has 13 residues. Isolated RNA was reverse transcribed in full, so expressed TCRB transcripts were sequenced. Here immunoSEQ multiplex PCR was the method, and the copy in TCRdb shows in-frame clones only, minus some. This table holds under 250,000 clones, about a tenth found once. This sample was included in a study of beta chain features in type 1 diabetes. About the study: There were approximately 100 million sorted cells examined across all samples. Findings and caveats of the study: Patients with type 1 diabetes showed fewer VDJ junction insertions and more deletions. The similarity of naive, central memory and Treg TCRB repertoires appeared greater among patients than among healthy donors.

This receptor was obtained from a man aged 18 to 29 in good health. Source material: central memory CD4+ T cells from blood. The chain has TRBV7-2 and TRBJ1-5; 8 bases line up with TRBD1. This CDR3 reads CASSPDRGQPQHF. The CDR3 coding sequence is TGTGCCAGCAGCCCCGACAGGGGCCAGCCCCAGCATTTT. Using reference TRBV7-2 and TRBJ1-5 for the parts outside the CDR3, the full variable domain is GAGVSQSPSNKVTEKGKDVELRCDPISGHTALYWYRQSLGQGLEFLIYFQGNSAPDKSGLPSDRFSAERTGGSVSTLTIQRTQQEDSAVYLCASSPDRGQPQHFGDGTRLSIL.